The next 25 T cell receptor beta chains were all read from a single sample in a study of T cells in Graves' hyperthyroidism and ophthalmopathy. Regions amplified from RNA transcripts were the TCR beta CDR3 regions. Carried out on the TCR CDR3, a first-round RT-PCR used the HTBI primer set. TCRdb reanalysed the multiplex PCR reads using MiXCR and keeps one entry per CDR3 protein. The sample shows hundreds of thousands of distinct CDR3 sequences, 46% of them seen only once. The sequencing sample was made of peripheral blood or thyroid tissue (not recorded which). The origin of the receptors is a woman aged 18-29 years with Graves' hyperthyroidism.

The V call is TRBV2, the J call TRBJ1-1; D is perhaps TRBD1 (6 bases). Germline CDR1 SNHLY, CDR2 FYNNEI. V lost 8 bases to trimming and J lost 1 base, with 17 bases between them. The CDR3 totals 15 residues. CDR3 bases: TGTGCCAGCTCCCCACAGGGAAACCAGAACACTGAAGCTTTCTTT. Its protein is CASSPQGNQNTEAFF.

This chain uses TRBV6-5 with TRBJ1-1; weak D call: TRBD1 (5 bases). Germline V lookup: CDR1 MNHEY, CDR2 SVGAGI. V lost 0 bases and J 0 bases, leaving 8 bases between the germline ends. There are 15 residues in the CDR3. CDR3: CASSYSGHLNTEAFF. The CDR3 DNA reads as TGTGCCAGCAGTTACTCAGGACACTTGAACACTGAAGCTTTCTTT.

The chain couples TRBV25-1 to TRBJ1-1, with TRBD1 matching over 9 bases. The V segment lost 5 bases and the J segment 11 bases; nucleotides outside the gene matches: 9. Looked up from germline, CDR1 is MGHDK and CDR2 is SYGVNS. The CDR3 length is 13 residues. The DNA of the CDR3 is TGTGCCAGCAGTCACCACCGGACAGGGGTGGCTTTCTTT. Its translation is CASSHHRTGVAFF.

This clonotype was observed at least ten times. The rearrangement uses TRBV29-1 and TRBJ2-7; weak D call: TRBD1 (6 bases). CDR1 SQVTM and CDR2 ANQGSEA come from the germline V gene. Trimming pared 3 bases from V and 0 bases from J, leaving 12 bases between. The CDR3 spans 14 residues. CDR3 loop: CSVEVSGASYEQYF. The DNA for the CDR3 is TGCAGCGTTGAGGTGTCAGGGGCCTCCTACGAGCAGTACTTC.

At least ten counts were recorded for this clonotype. CDR3 in amino acids: CASSLEGQSNQPQHF. In DNA, the CDR3 is TGTGCCAGCAGCTTAGAGGGGCAGAGCAATCAGCCCCAGCATTTT. The J gene is TRBJ1-5, the V gene TRBV7-9, with a weak D call TRBD1 (5 bases). V dropped 1 base and J dropped 1 base, with 8 bases sitting between them. From germline, CDR1 is SEHNR and CDR2 FQNEAQ (reference sequence). This CDR3 has 15 residues.

The V gene is TRBV12-3 or TRBV12-4, the J gene TRBJ1-4; D call uncertain. The CDR3 loop spans 14 amino acids. Trimming left V 3 bases short and J 11 bases short, with 16 bases between. The CDR3 coding sequence is TGTGCCAGCAGTTTTGGGAGAAGGAACGAGAAACTGTTTTTT. Protein product: CASSFGRRNEKLFF.

The chain carries TRBV20-1 and TRBJ1-6; no reliable D call. CDR3 length equals 15 residues. The germline V and J ends were trimmed by 1 base and 0 bases, with 7 bases remaining between them. From germline, CDR1 is DFQATT and CDR2 SNEGSKA (reference sequence). Written as DNA, the CDR3 is TGCAGTGCTAGAGCGGAAGTCTCCTATAATTCACCCCTCCACTTT. Residues: CSARAEVSYNSPLHF.

This clonotype was detected only a few times. The V gene is TRBV7-8, the J gene TRBJ2-5; D not certain. V lost 5 bases and J 2 bases, leaving 12 bases between the germline ends. Germline V lookup: CDR1 SGHVS, CDR2 FQNEAQ. The CDR3 length is 14 residues. The CDR3 coding sequence is TGTGCCAGCAGCCACCCACGGAATCAAGAGACCCAGTACTTC. It is translated as CASSHPRNQETQYF.

This chain joins TRBV7-8 and TRBJ1-1, with D possibly being TRBD1 (5 bases). The CDR3 has 13 amino acids. Per germline, CDR1 SGHVS and CDR2 FQNEAQ. Trimming removed 7 bases at V and 12 bases at J, with 21 bases between. The CDR3 reads CASIPRGTVETFF. CDR3 nucleotide sequence: TGTGCCAGCATCCCCCGGGGGACGGTGGAGACTTTCTTT.

This clonotype was seen only a few times. The chain has TRBV11-1 and TRBJ2-5; 14 nucleotides match TRBD2. With 5 bases clipped from V and 4 bases from J, the junction kept 9 bases outside the gene matches. Germline CDR1 and CDR2: SGHAT and FQDESV (reference sequence). This CDR3 is built from 17 residues. The CDR3 spells CASSRPPGTSGRETQYF. The CDR3 nucleotides read TGTGCCAGCAGCCGACCGCCCGGGACTAGCGGGAGAGAGACCCAGTACTTC.

The J gene is TRBJ1-5, the V gene TRBV10-3; D is uncertain. The CDR3 has 14 residues. Germline loops: CDR1 ENHRY, CDR2 SYGVKD. V was clipped by 3 bases and J by 5 bases, with 11 bases between them. For the CDR3, the DNA is TGTGCCATCAGTGATGTGGGTGGCGATCAGCCCCAGCATTTT. Its translation is CAISDVGGDQPQHF.

V is TRBV9 and J is TRBJ1-1; tentative D call: TRBD1 (5 bases). The CDR3 contains 14 residues. The germline V gene has CDR1 SGDLS and CDR2 YYNGEE. Trimming removed 4 bases at V and 6 bases at J, with 16 bases between. The chain's CDR3 is CASSLFGAGSEAFF. In DNA form, the CDR3 reads TGTGCCAGCAGCTTATTCGGGGCAGGGTCTGAAGCTTTCTTT.

This clonotype was observed a handful of times. One end of the junction is discordant with germline, which a read error may explain. The V call is TRBV24-1, the J call TRBJ2-6; D gene uncertain. Germline V gene sequence: CDR1 KGHDR, CDR2 SFDVKD. CDR3 size: 14 residues. The CDR3 DNA follows: TGTGCCAGCAGTTTAGTGGCTGGGGCCAACGTCCTGACTTTC. Protein product: CASSLVAGANVLTF.

As to this clonotype: The missing conserved phenylalanine or tryptophan at the end of this CDR3 makes a read error likely. The rearrangement joins TRBV12-3 or TRBV12-4 to TRBJ1-1; D is unresolved. The CDR3 has 13 amino acids. V lost 2 bases and J lost 3, with 7 bases in between. The CDR3 here is CASSLREYTEAFL. DNA for the CDR3: TGTGCCAGCAGTTTAAGGGAGTACACTGAAGCTTTCCTT.

To note about this clonotype: The conserved closing phenylalanine or tryptophan is absent in this CDR3, likely reflecting a read error. Because the CDR3's place on the DNA is in doubt, the DNA is left out and the CDR3 is given as listed by TCRdb. J is TRBJ1-1 and V is TRBV29-1. The CDR3 is made up of 10 amino acids, end residues included. Germline V lookup: CDR1 SQVTM, CDR2 ANQGSEA. The CDR3 region is CSVEESSVSS.

The chain couples TRBV20-1 to TRBJ2-7; 7 bases align to TRBD2. Trimming took 3 bases from V and 2 from J; bases not matched to a gene: 10. The CDR3 sequence is 15 residues long. Germline loops: CDR1 DFQATT, CDR2 SNEGSKA (reference sequence). For the CDR3, the DNA is TGCAGTGCTAGTGATCAGCCTAGCGGAACCTACGAGCAGTACTTC. Translating it yields CSASDQPSGTYEQYF.

Remarks on this clonotype: The junction and the germline gene differ at one end; a read error may be behind it. The J gene is TRBJ2-5, the V gene TRBV5-1, with D perhaps matching TRBD1 (5 bases). The CDR3 extends over 13 amino acids. Germline V gene data show CDR1 as SGHRS and CDR2 as YFSETQ. DNA of the CDR3: TGTGCCAGCAGCTTAGGCGCAGGGGAGACCCAGTACTTC. Its protein is CASSLGAGETQYF.

This clonotype was counted a single time. This chain uses TRBV20-1 with TRBJ1-5; 7 nucleotides line up with TRBD1. Germline V gene data show CDR1 as DFQATT and CDR2 as SNEGSKA (reference sequence). This CDR3 has 18 amino acids. V trimming: 6 bases; J trimming: 0 bases; junction bases outside the gene matches: 17. The CDR3 reads CSAHQGERGIYSNQPQHF. The CDR3 region has the DNA TGCAGTGCGCACCAGGGGGAACGAGGGATTTATAGCAATCAGCCCCAGCATTTT.

This clonotype was recorded many times. This chain links TRBV7-8 with TRBJ1-2, with 7 bases identical to TRBD1. Germline CDR1 and CDR2: SGHVS and FQNEAQ. The ends lost 5 bases at V and 4 bases at J; junction bases unmatched: 4. CDR3 size: 13 residues. CDR3 nucleotides: TGTGCCAGCAGCCCGGGACAGACCTATGGCTACACCTTC. This codes for CASSPGQTYGYTF.

CDR3 residues: CAISELQGADTEAFF. The CDR3 coding sequence is TGTGCCATCAGTGAATTACAGGGGGCTGACACTGAAGCTTTCTTT. The chain couples TRBV10-3 to TRBJ1-1, with 9 positions matching TRBD1. The CDR3 spans 15 residues. Trimming took 3 bases from V and 3 from J; bases not matched to a gene: 5. Germline V lookup: CDR1 ENHRY, CDR2 SYGVKD.

The V gene is TRBV20-1, the J gene TRBJ2-7, with a weak D call TRBD1 (5 bases). The CDR3 consists of 16 residues. Germline values: CDR1 DFQATT, CDR2 SNEGSKA (reference sequence). Deletions cut 0 bases from V and 0 bases from J, with 15 bases between. CDR3 DNA sequence: TGCAGTGCTAGAGATCACAGGCGGACGAGCTCCTACGAGCAGTACTTC. Translation: CSARDHRRTSSYEQYF.

On this clonotype itself: The missing conserved phenylalanine or tryptophan at the end of this CDR3 makes a read error likely. The DNA is omitted, as the CDR3 cannot be located on it reliably, and the CDR3 follows TCRdb's listing. V gene TRBV7-9 combines with J gene TRBJ1-2; the D call in the table, TRBD1, was not verified against the DNA. The CDR3 extends over 10 residues, inclusive of both ends. Looked up from germline, CDR1 is SEHNR and CDR2 is FQNEAQ (reference sequence). The CDR3 spells CASSPEGVIY.

This clonotype was seen only a few times. The chain has TRBV9 and TRBJ2-5; D is tentatively TRBD1 or TRBD2 (7 bases each). Per the germline V gene, CDR1 is SGDLS and CDR2 is YYNGEE. Trimming took off 5 bases at V and 5 bases at J, with 16 bases between the two ends. The CDR3 extends over 14 amino acids. CDR3 sequence (DNA): TGTGCCAGCAGTGTATCTCAGGGGGGGGAGACCCAGTACTTC. This codes for CASSVSQGGETQYF.

This clonotype showed up just a few times. The rearrangement uses TRBV19 and TRBJ1-5; D is undetermined. V lost 0 bases to trimming and J lost 0 bases, with 12 bases between them. The CDR3 spans 17 residues. In germline, CDR1 is LNHDA, CDR2 SQIVND (reference sequence). The chain's CDR3 is CASSIDHNLNSNQPQHF. CDR3 coding DNA: TGTGCCAGTAGTATAGATCATAACCTAAATAGCAATCAGCCCCAGCATTTT.

This clonotype was found a few times. The gene calls are TRBV2 and TRBJ1-6, with 8 nucleotides matching TRBD1. J lost 7 bases, V lost 5 bases, and 4 bases had no gene match. The CDR3 consists of 14 residues. Germline V gene sequence: CDR1 SNHLY, CDR2 FYNNEI. The CDR3 DNA reads TGTGCCAGCAGTAGGACAGGGTGGAATTCACCCCTCCACTTT. This encodes CASSRTGWNSPLHF.